This is a list of T cell receptor beta chains from one sample in a study of OX40 agonist ivuxolimab in advanced cancers. Sequencing was performed with immunoSEQ multiplex PCR; in TCRdb, only in-frame clones are kept and a portion is missing. The sample lists 50,000 to 85,000 clones, around 83% occurring once. Here the sequenced sample was CD4+ or CD8+ T cells sorted from blood, taken in a trial of the OX40 agonist ivuxolimab. The receptors come from an adult with an advanced solid tumor such as melanoma, head and neck, liver or kidney cancer. Both conserved end residues are part of each CDR3. The D gene is left open where the match is weak. Where a row states a size, it is once, few, many or the class of an expanded clone; other rows omit it.

clone size,J gene,V gene,D gene,CDR3 DNA,CDR3 protein
-,TRBJ2-2,TRBV7-7,TRBD1,TGTGCCAGCAGCTCAAGACAGGGGGCGGGCACCGGGGAGCTGTTTTTT,CASSSRQGAGTGELFF
once,TRBJ2-7,TRBV29-1,TRBD1,TGCAGCGTTGAATGGCAGGGGGCGGGCGAGCAGTACTTC,CSVEWQGAGEQYF
-,TRBJ1-1,TRBV6-5,-,TGTGCCAGCAGTTACCAGAGGGTGGCGGATGAAGCTTTCTTT,CASSYQRVADEAFF
-,TRBJ2-3,TRBV7-2,-,TGTGCCAGCAGCAAACGATCCACAGATACGCAGTATTTT,CASSKRSTDTQYF
-,TRBJ2-5,TRBV5-4,-,TGTGCCAGCAGCTTCGAGGGACGTCAAGAGACCCAGTACTTC,CASSFEGRQETQYF
medium-sized,TRBJ2-6,TRBV25-1,-,TGTGCCAGCAGTTTGTCAATCTCTGGGGCCAACGTCCTGACTTTC,CASSLSISGANVLTF
-,TRBJ2-7,TRBV6-1,-,TGTGCCACGATACGGTTCAAGGGGCCCTACGAGCAGTACTTC,CATIRFKGPYEQYF
-,TRBJ1-2,TRBV5-1,-,TGCGCCAGCAGCCAATCCTCGGACAGACGATTCTATGGCTACACCTTC,CASSQSSDRRFYGYTF
-,TRBJ2-5,TRBV27,TRBD1,TGTGCCAGCAGTTCTATAGGGACAGCCCGAACCCAAGAGACCCAGTACTTC,CASSSIGTARTQETQYF
-,TRBJ2-5,TRBV28,-,TGTGCCAGCAGCGGCACGAAAGCGCCAGAGACCCAGTACTTC,CASSGTKAPETQYF